These 21 T cell receptor beta chains were sequenced from one sample in a study of T-cell reconstitution after alpha-beta-depleted transplantation in children. Unique molecular identifiers were used in preparing the TCRbeta library. TCRdb recomputed calls from the PCR reads with MiXCR, one row per CDR3 protein. The data show some 250,000 distinct CDR3 sequences, about 11% seen once. This material consisted of PBMCs from the stem cell graft donor, taken from the stem cell graft. These receptors all come from a human donor who donated a stem cell graft to a child with acute lymphoblastic leukemia.

CDR3 bases: TGTGCCTGGAGCCCAGGGGGGGGTCAGCCCCAGCATTTT. It is translated as CAWSPGGGQPQHF. The chain joins TRBV30 to TRBJ1-5; TRBD1 agrees at 7 bases. Per germline, CDR1 GTSNPN and CDR2 SVGIG (reference sequence). CDR3 length: 13 residues. V was pared by 3 bases and J by 6 bases, with 5 bases of the junction left unmatched.

In its sample, this clonotype was seen many times. The chain links TRBV12-3 or TRBV12-4 to TRBJ2-1; 12 bases match TRBD2. The CDR3 has 15 residues. V gave up 3 bases and J gave up 9 bases; unmatched junction bases: 6. The CDR3: CASSFRTSGVTEQFF. CDR3 nucleotide sequence: TGTGCCAGCAGTTTTAGGACTAGCGGGGTAACTGAGCAGTTCTTC.

This chain uses TRBV20-1 with TRBJ2-2; D not resolved. CDR3 length: 12 residues. Germline values: CDR1 DFQATT, CDR2 SNEGSKA (reference sequence). Between the trimmed V and J ends, which lost 6 bases and 3 bases, there was a span of 8 bases. CDR3 nucleotides: TGCAGTGCGCAACAAGACACCGGGGAGCTGTTTTTT. Protein sequence: CSAQQDTGELFF.

This clonotype was seen at least ten times. The gene calls are TRBV20-1 and TRBJ2-3, with 8 bases that match TRBD2. Losses at the gene ends were 4 bases for V and 7 bases for J; bases not matched to a gene: 4. Germline V gene data show CDR1 as DFQATT and CDR2 as SNEGSKA (reference sequence). CDR3 length: 12 residues. CDR3: CSAIAGIYTQYF. CDR3 sequence (DNA): TGCAGTGCTATAGCGGGGATTTATACGCAGTATTTT.

This clonotype was seen ten or more times. This sequence joins TRBV6-2 or TRBV6-3 and TRBJ2-1; 16 bases align to TRBD2. From germline, CDR1 is MNHEY and CDR2 SVGEGT. The CDR3 has 14 residues. V lost 5 bases to trimming and J lost 10 bases; unmatched junction nucleotides: 2. In DNA form, the CDR3 reads TGTGCCAGCAGTACGGGACTAGCGGGGGGGGAGCAGTTCTTC. Amino acid sequence: CASSTGLAGGEQFF.

Notes on this clonotype: One end of the junction is discordant with germline, which a read error may explain. The V and J genes are TRBV7-6 and TRBJ2-1; D gene uncertain. In germline, CDR1 is SGHVS, CDR2 FNYEAQ. This CDR3 contains 14 residues. Here the CDR3 DNA reads TGTGCCAGCAGCCAGAGAACATCCTCCAATGAGCAGTTCTTC. Protein sequence: CASSQRTSSNEQFF.

Ten or more counts support this clonotype. The CDR3 DNA reads TGCAGTGCTAGCGCGGGATCAGGGAATCAGCCCCAGCATTTT. This gives the protein CSASAGSGNQPQHF. The chain carries TRBV20-1 and TRBJ1-5; D possibly corresponds to TRBD1 (5 bases). Trimming cost V 3 bases and J 4 bases, with 13 bases left between them. The V gene's germline CDR1 is DFQATT and CDR2 SNEGSKA (reference sequence). The CDR3 contains 14 residues.

Points on this clonotype: A much larger clonotype is one base distant, so this may be a read error. This chain links TRBV10-3 with TRBJ2-2; D is uncertain. CDR3 size: 13 residues. Looked up from germline, CDR1 is ENHRY and CDR2 is SYGVKD. Trimming stripped 1 base from V and 6 bases from J, with 6 bases between. The CDR3 region is CAISELNAGELFF. The CDR3 bases are TGTGCCATCAGTGAGTTGAATGCCGGGGAGCTGTTTTTT.

This chain connects TRBV10-3 to TRBJ1-2, with 7 bases fitting TRBD1. Germline-derived CDR1 and CDR2 are ENHRY and SYGVKD. The CDR3 is made up of 15 amino acids. J lost 2 bases, V lost 5 bases, and 8 bases had no gene match. The CDR3 DNA reads as TGTGCCATCAGTATCCCGGGACAGATGAACTATGGCTACACCTTC. Its protein product is CAISIPGQMNYGYTF.

This clonotype was counted at least ten times. V is TRBV20-1 and J is TRBJ2-1, with D tentatively TRBD2 (5 bases). Germline CDR1 DFQATT, CDR2 SNEGSKA (reference sequence). This CDR3 has 11 amino acids. V was cut by 3 bases and J by 8 bases, with 8 bases left in between. CDR3 sequence reads: CSASNGDEQFF. The CDR3 DNA reads as TGCAGTGCTAGCAACGGGGATGAGCAGTTCTTC.

This clonotype has at least ten counts. J is TRBJ2-7 and V is TRBV20-1; D may correspond to TRBD1 or TRBD2 (7 bases each). The V and J ends lost 0 bases and 1 base respectively, with 13 bases between them. CDR3 length: 15 residues. Germline lookup yields CDR1 DFQATT and CDR2 SNEGSKA (reference sequence). The CDR3 loop reads CSAREKQGGSYEQYF. The CDR3 DNA reads TGCAGTGCTAGAGAAAAGCAGGGGGGGTCCTACGAGCAGTACTTC.

This clonotype came up many times. The CDR3 region is CASSLFRGEQPQHF. CDR3 sequence (DNA): TGCGCCAGCAGCCTCTTCCGTGGCGAGCAGCCCCAGCATTTT. The chain links TRBV4-3 to TRBJ1-5; D is unclear. Germline assignment: CDR1 LGHNA and CDR2 YSLEER. The CDR3 runs 14 residues. Trimming shortened V by 4 bases and J by 7 bases, and 14 bases separated the two germline ends.

Many counts were recorded for this clonotype. The rearrangement joins TRBV14 to TRBJ2-7, with 8 bases that match TRBD2. The J segment lost 4 bases and the V segment lost 4 bases, leaving 18 bases of the junction unmatched. The CDR3 consists of 18 residues. Germline V CDR1 and CDR2: SGHDN, FVKESK. The CDR3, as DNA: TGTGCCAGCAGCCTCCGTGTTGGCCTAGCGGGCAGGAGGTACGAGCAGTACTTC. Its protein is CASSLRVGLAGRRYEQYF. Combining the CDR3 with reference TRBV14 and TRBJ2-7 gives the whole variable domain EAGVTQFPSHSVIEKGQTVTLRCDPISGHDNLYWYRRVMGKEIKFLLHFVKESKQDESGMPNNRFLAERTGGTYSTLKVQPAELEDSGVYFCASSLRVGLAGRRYEQYFGPGTRLTVT.

A remark on this clonotype: A much larger clone lies one base from this, so it may be a read error. The chain carries TRBV24-1 and TRBJ2-2; perhaps D is TRBD1 or TRBD2 (5 bases each). The CDR3 covers 15 residues. Looked up from germline, CDR1 is KGHDR and CDR2 is SFDVKD. The CDR3 spells CATSAPAGNTGERFF. The CDR3 nucleotides read TGTGCCACCAGTGCTCCGGCAGGGAACACCGGGGAGCGGTTTTTT.

This clonotype appeared many times. The V gene is TRBV5-5, the J gene TRBJ1-1; unclear D gene. V was cut by 0 bases and J by 4 bases, with 10 bases left in between. The germline gives CDR1 SGHKS, CDR2 YYEKEE (reference sequence). The CDR3 length is 14 residues. In nucleotides, the CDR3 is TGTGCCAGCAGCTTGGTTAGGGCGGGCACTGAAGCTTTCTTT. As protein: CASSLVRAGTEAFF.

Remarks on this clonotype: A much more abundant neighbour one base away suggests this may be a read error. The chain employs TRBV12-3 or TRBV12-4 and TRBJ2-2; 8 bases agree with TRBD1. This CDR3 has 15 amino acids. The trim removed 6 bases at V and 1 base at J, leaving 4 bases unmatched. DNA for the CDR3: TGTGCCAGCAGCCACAGGGGGATGAACACCGGGGAGCTGTTTTTT. Its translation: CASSHRGMNTGELFF.

This clonotype showed up many times. V and J are TRBV20-1 and TRBJ1-1; TRBD1 aligns across 10 bases. The junction had 4 bases not matched to a gene; V was cut back by 2 bases and J by 4 bases. Germline V gives CDR1 DFQATT, CDR2 SNEGSKA (reference sequence). The CDR3 spans 14 residues. In DNA form, the CDR3 reads TGCAGTGCTAGAAGGACAGGGGGTCTCACTGAAGCTTTCTTT. This codes for CSARRTGGLTEAFF.

The sample holds a few counts of this clonotype. The rearrangement joins TRBV20-1 to TRBJ1-5, with a tentative D call TRBD1 (6 bases). This CDR3 region has 11 residues. In germline, CDR1 is DFQATT, CDR2 SNEGSKA (reference sequence). The V gene lost 3 bases and the J gene lost 10 bases, with 10 bases spanning the gap. The CDR3 is CSARGGAPQHF. The CDR3 bases are TGCAGTGCTAGGGGGGGGGCCCCCCAGCATTTT.

This clonotype has a handful of counts. The rearrangement joins TRBV20-1 to TRBJ1-1; D unclear. Germline assignment: CDR1 DFQATT and CDR2 SNEGSKA (reference sequence). V lost 2 bases and J 0 bases, leaving 19 bases between the germline ends. The CDR3 has 17 amino acids. CDR3 sequence: CSARPPQRAVMNTEAFF. For the CDR3, the DNA is TGCAGTGCTAGACCTCCCCAACGGGCAGTGATGAACACTGAAGCTTTCTTT.

This clonotype has ten or more counts. The chain employs TRBV12-3 or TRBV12-4 and TRBJ2-5; maybe TRBD2 (5 bases). The CDR3 is made up of 14 amino acids. With 2 bases removed from V and 0 bases from J, the gap between germline ends came to 7 bases. Here the CDR3 reads CASSLSGNQETQYF. The CDR3 DNA reads TGTGCCAGCAGTTTATCGGGGAACCAAGAGACCCAGTACTTC.

This clonotype was seen at least ten times. The V call is TRBV5-1, the J call TRBJ2-7; tentative D call: TRBD2 (6 bases). The CDR3 is 14 amino acids. With 2 bases removed from V and 0 bases from J, the gap between germline ends came to 9 bases. Germline values: CDR1 SGHRS, CDR2 YFSETQ. The DNA for the CDR3 is TGCGCCAGCAGCTTTCCGGGAGACTCCTACGAGCAGTACTTC. Its translation is CASSFPGDSYEQYF.